A selection of T cell receptor beta chains follows, all from one sample in a study of T cell responses to AZD1222 COVID-19 vaccine. Some clones are missing from TCRdb's copy, which holds only in-frame ones; the method was immunoSEQ multiplex PCR. Of 150,000 to 200,000 clones detected, roughly 92% appear once; the ten largest clones hold over 1.3%. This specimen consisted of peripheral blood, obtained on day 0 of AZD1222 vaccination. The source is an adult in good health. The CDR3 runs from the conserved cysteine through the conserved F or W. D genes are given only for firm matches. Where a row states a size, it is once, few, many or the class of an expanded clone; other rows omit it.

TRBJ1-5	TRBV27	NA	NA	CASSSTERSDQPQHF	TGTGCCAGCAGTTCGACAGAGCGATCTGATCAGCCCCAGCATTTT
TRBJ2-1	TRBV6-2/TRBV6-3	NA	NA	CASSYNRVDEQFF	TGTGCCAGCAGTTATAACCGCGTGGATGAGCAGTTCTTC
TRBJ2-7	TRBV25-1	NA	NA	CASSLTGTYEQYF	TGTGCCAGCAGCCTGACAGGAACCTACGAGCAGTACTTC
TRBJ1-1	TRBV7-9	TRBD1	NA	CASSNMTGMNTEAFF	TGTGCCAGCAGCAATATGACAGGGATGAACACTGAAGCTTTCTTT
TRBJ2-1	TRBV10-1	TRBD2	NA	CASNPDSGSSYNEQFF	TGCGCCAGCAATCCGGATAGCGGGAGCTCCTACAATGAGCAGTTCTTC
TRBJ1-4	TRBV28	NA	NA	CASGRGWELFF	TGTGCCAGTGGCAGGGGATGGGAACTGTTTTTT
TRBJ2-1	TRBV29-1	NA	NA	CSVQGSSYNEQFF	TGCAGTGTACAGGGAAGCTCCTACAATGAGCAGTTCTTC
TRBJ1-1	TRBV2	NA	NA	CASRTPPGSNTEAFF	TGTGCCAGCAGGACCCCCCCGGGCAGTAACACTGAAGCTTTCTTT
TRBJ2-7	TRBV7-2	TRBD2	NA	CASSLEGLAGGEQYF	TGTGCCAGCAGCTTAGAAGGACTAGCGGGAGGCGAGCAGTACTTC
TRBJ2-7	TRBV11-2	NA	NA	CASSPRPQGINEQYF	TGTGCCAGCAGCCCCCGTCCACAGGGAATCAACGAGCAGTACTTC
TRBJ2-1	TRBV5-1	TRBD1	NA	CASSLGQGTSNEQFF	TGCGCCAGCAGCTTGGGACAGGGAACCTCCAATGAGCAGTTCTTC
TRBJ2-1	TRBV5-1	TRBD2	once	CASSLEGSGESGHNEQFF	TGCGCCAGCAGCTTGGAGGGTAGCGGGGAATCAGGACACAATGAGCAGTTCTTC